This note documents a single TCR beta chain sequence. Clinical history reported by participants formed the basis on which cohorts were assigned. The study recruited exposed participants who had met a COVID-19 case within 2 weeks before entry. The data belong to a study of blood T cell repertoires in COVID-19. Study background: T cells, B-cell-depleted T cells, or PBMCs provided the cDNA or gDNA that served as material.

In germline, CDR1 is MDHEN, CDR2 SYDVKM. V was pared by 5 bases and J by 7 bases, with 13 bases of the junction left unmatched. This CDR3 has 18 amino acids. Original data processing: Reference gene primer amplification gave estimated nucleated cell counts. TCRdb keeps only in-frame clones here, not all; method: immunoSEQ multiplex PCR. V, J and clone size are those of that table, while D and trimming were read from the DNA. The sample yields 300,000 or so clones, nearly 90% seen once. This chain joins TRBV28 and TRBJ2-2; TRBD2 matches 13 bases. Sequenced: PBMCs or T cells enriched from blood (not recorded which). The source is a woman between 50 and 59 years old who had been exposed to COVID-19. CDR3 sequence (DNA): TGTGCCAGCAGTCCTCGACATTGGACTAGCGGGGGACTCGGGGAGCTGTTTTTT. Encoded protein: CASSPRHWTSGGLGELFF.